One sample yielded the 23 T cell receptor beta chains listed below, sequenced in a study of tumor-infiltrating lymphocytes in primary liver carcinoma. The authors made TCR beta cDNA from around 500 ng total RNA with a constant-region primer. ARM-PCR, slightly modified, supplied the TCR beta libraries through three nested multiplex PCR rounds. Primers for the first two PCR rounds were TRBV1-TRBV30 forward primers and a C-beta reverse primer (approximately 10 cycles per round). MiXCR, applied by TCRdb to the multiplex PCR reads, yields one record per CDR3 protein. The sample includes 190,000 or so distinct CDR3 sequences, 65% seen only once; the top ten take roughly 7%. Extraction also yielded germline DNA, while blood RNA was obtained from unsorted whole blood. Sequenced input: peripheral blood. The source of these receptors is an older woman with primary liver carcinoma and hepatitis B virus infection.

On this clonotype itself: The CDR3 carries no conserved terminal phenylalanine or tryptophan, so it likely arises from a read error. This chain connects TRBV13 to TRBJ2-7; 9 bases are shared with TRBD2. CDR1 is PRHDT, CDR2 FYEKMQ, per germline (reference sequence). The length of the CDR3 is 14 residues. The trim removed 1 base at V and 3 bases at J, leaving 1 base unmatched. The CDR3 loop reads CASSLEAGGYEQYS. The CDR3 region has the DNA TGTGCCAGCAGCTTAGAAGCGGGAGGCTACGAGCAGTACTCC.

Points on this clonotype: The junction departs from the called germline gene at one end, perhaps through a read error. The rearrangement joins TRBV7-9 to TRBJ2-7; 8 bases map to TRBD2. CDR3 length: 14 amino acids. Germline-derived CDR1 and CDR2 are SEHNR and FQNEAQ (reference sequence). The CDR3 nucleotides read TGTGACAGCAGCCACGGGGGGGGAGGCTACGAGCAGTACTTC. Translation: CDSSHGGGGYEQYF.

This clonotype was recorded a few times. The chain carries TRBV5-4 and TRBJ1-1; the D gene is possibly TRBD1 (5 bases). Germline V lookup: CDR1 SGHNT, CDR2 YYREEE (reference sequence). The CDR3 is 13 amino acids. The V end lost 3 bases, the J end lost 11 bases, and 17 bases lay between the germline ends. CDR3 residues: CASSSPPRVNAFF. The CDR3 nucleotides are TGTGCCAGCAGCTCCCCCCCCAGGGTGAACGCTTTCTTT.

This clonotype showed up just once. At one of its ends the junction is not consistent with the germline gene, which may arise from a read error. The rearrangement links TRBV11-3 to TRBJ2-7; no firm D call. Per the germline V gene, CDR1 is SGHNT and CDR2 is YENEEA. CDR3 length: 14 amino acids. The CDR3 DNA sequence: TGTGCCAGTAGCTTAGATCATATTTCCTACGAGCAGTACTTC. Its translation is CASSLDHISYEQYF.

In regard to this clonotype: The junction departs from germline at one end; a sequencing error may be responsible. The chain uses TRBV12-3 or TRBV12-4 and TRBJ1-5; D call uncertain. The CDR3 is 13 amino acids. The DNA of the CDR3 is TGTGCCACCTCGGACTCTGGGGATCAGCCCCGGCGTTTT. It translates to CATSDSGDQPRRF.

The chain combines TRBV6-5 with TRBJ2-1, with 7 bases lining up with TRBD2. With 5 bases clipped from V and 0 bases from J, the junction kept 10 bases outside the gene matches. The CDR3 is 17 residues long. Germline-derived CDR1 and CDR2 are MNHEY and SVGAGI. CDR3 nucleotides: TGTGCCAGCAGTCCCGCTCGGGGGGTTAGCTCCTACAATGAGCAGTTCTTC. Amino acids: CASSPARGVSSYNEQFF.

The chain is built from TRBV29-1 and TRBJ1-5; D is tentatively TRBD1 or TRBD2 (7 bases each). The end of the DNA aligns better with TRBJ2-3, so the J call may be wrong. Germline lookup yields CDR1 SQVTM and CDR2 ANQGSEA. The CDR3 sequence is 15 residues long. The DNA for the CDR3 is TGCAGTGTTACGGTGGGAGGGGGCGGCAATCAGCCCCAGTATTTT. It codes for CSVTVGGGGNQPQYF.

Only a few counts were recorded for this clonotype. V is TRBV2 and J is TRBJ2-7; D may be TRBD1 (5 bases). The CDR3 consists of 12 residues. From germline, CDR1 is SNHLY and CDR2 FYNNEI. Between the trimmed V and J ends, which lost 6 bases and 12 bases, there was a span of 18 bases. CDR3 loop: CASSDTGLVLYF. The DNA of the CDR3 is TGTGCCAGCAGCGATACAGGCCTCGTACTGTACTTC.

V is TRBV5-4 and J is TRBJ2-7; 10 positions match TRBD2. In germline, CDR1 is SGHNT, CDR2 YYREEE (reference sequence). The CDR3 contains 14 residues. J gave up 2 bases and V 4 bases, and 3 bases lay outside the gene matches. The CDR3 region has the DNA TGTGCCAGCAGCCATAGCGGGAGGACCTACGAGCAGTACTTC. This gives the protein CASSHSGRTYEQYF.

On this clonotype: Sequence at one end of the junction differs from germline and may be a read error. The rearrangement uses TRBV11-2 and TRBJ2-3, with D possibly being TRBD2 (6 bases). This CDR3 contains 18 residues. Germline loops: CDR1 SGHAT, CDR2 FQNNGV. The CDR3 loop reads CASSFSRLVGVSTDTQYF. The CDR3 coding sequence is TGCGCCAGCAGCTTCTCTAGACTAGTGGGAGTTAGCACAGATACGCAGTATTTT. The complete variable domain, with remaining parts taken from reference TRBV11-2 and TRBJ2-3, reads EAGVAQSPRYKIIEKRQSVAFWCNPISGHATLYWYQQILGQGPKLLIQFQNNGVVDDSQLPKDRFSAERLKGVDSTLKIQPAKLEDSAVYLCASSFSRLVGVSTDTQYFGPGTRLTVL.

The V gene is TRBV7-3, the J gene TRBJ1-1, with 9 bases matching TRBD1. Germline V gives CDR1 SGHTA, CDR2 FQGTGA. With V trimmed by 5 bases and J by 1 base, 2 bases remained unmatched. The CDR3 runs 14 residues. The CDR3 protein is CASSATGGNTEAFF. The CDR3 nucleotides are TGTGCCAGCAGCGCGACAGGGGGGAACACTGAAGCTTTCTTT.

The CDR3 DNA sequence: TGTGCCAGCAGCCAGAGCGATGAGCAGTTCTTC. This sequence encodes CASSQSDEQFF. V gene TRBV7-9 combines with J gene TRBJ2-1; unclear D gene. This CDR3 has 11 residues. The germline V gene has CDR1 SEHNR and CDR2 FQNEAQ (reference sequence). The ends were cut back, 5 bases at V and 8 bases at J, with 7 bases in the middle.

This clonotype was observed at least ten times. This rearrangement joins TRBV28 to TRBJ2-4; D possibly corresponds to TRBD2 (5 bases). CDR1 MDHEN and CDR2 SYDVKM come from the germline V gene. V dropped 5 bases and J dropped 1 base, with 12 bases sitting between them. The CDR3 length is 15 residues. The CDR3 DNA sequence: TGTGCCAGCAGTCCAGGACTCGGGGCCAAAAACATTCAGTACTTC. This codes for CASSPGLGAKNIQYF. The full variable domain, its missing parts supplied by reference TRBV28 and TRBJ2-4, is DVKVTQSSRYLVKRTGEKVFLECVQDMDHENMFWYRQDPGLGLRLIYFSYDVKMKEKGDIPEGYSVSREKKERFSLILESASTNQTSMYLCASSPGLGAKNIQYFGAGTRLSVL.

V gene TRBV20-1 combines with J gene TRBJ1-5; D may be TRBD1 (6 bases). V lost 4 bases to trimming and J lost 0 bases, with 19 bases between them. The CDR3 contains 17 residues. Germline-derived CDR1 and CDR2 are DFQATT and SNEGSKA (reference sequence). Written as DNA, the CDR3 is TGCAGTGCTACCACAGGGATGGGGAAATATAGCAATCAGCCCCAGCATTTT. Protein sequence: CSATTGMGKYSNQPQHF.

This clonotype has ten or more counts. The chain carries TRBV6-2 or TRBV6-3 and TRBJ1-2, with D maybe TRBD1 (5 bases). CDR1 and CDR2 (germline): MNHEY, SVGEGT. V lost 2 bases and J lost 7, with 11 bases in between. CDR3 length equals 13 residues. The CDR3 loop reads CASSYRGESGYTF. The CDR3 nucleotides read TGTGCCAGCAGTTACCGGGGGGAATCTGGCTACACCTTC.

Many counts were recorded for this clonotype. The chain recombines TRBV11-3 with TRBJ1-2; D might be TRBD1 (5 bases). The germline CDR1 and CDR2 sequences are SGHNT and YENEEA. The V end lost 5 bases, the J end lost 0 bases, and 13 bases lay between the germline ends. This CDR3 is 15 amino acids long. The CDR3 bases are TGTGCCAGCAGCACCTCTGGGGGATCTAACTATGGCTACACCTTC. It yields the protein CASSTSGGSNYGYTF.

This clonotype was found once. A clone one base away is much larger, so this may be a read error. The chain carries TRBV4-1 and TRBJ2-2, with D unclear. V lost 6 bases, J lost 3 bases, and 11 bases lay in between. Per the germline V gene, CDR1 is MGHRA and CDR2 is YSYEKL. There are 14 residues in the CDR3. DNA for the CDR3: TGCGCCAGCAGGCTTTTACCTGACACCGGGGAGCTGTTTTTT. Translated, it gives CASRLLPDTGELFF.

With respect to this clonotype: A junction boundary mismatches the germline segment, possibly from a read error. The rearrangement uses TRBV7-8 and TRBJ2-7; D could derive from TRBD1 or TRBD2 (5 bases each). CDR1 SGHVS and CDR2 FQNEAQ come from the germline V gene. CDR3 length: 15 amino acids. CDR3 bases: TGTGCCTGCAGCTTAGCCCCGGGGACCGATTACGAGCAGTACTTC. It is translated as CACSLAPGTDYEQYF.

Turning to this clonotype: The junction shows a germline mismatch at one end, possibly a read error. This CDR3 is CVSSEAGIGEQFF. The DNA for the CDR3 is TGTGTCAGCAGTGAAGCAGGGATCGGTGAGCAGTTCTTC. J is TRBJ2-1 and V is TRBV6-1; TRBD1 might be the D (5 bases). CDR1 is MNHNS, CDR2 SASEGT, per germline. This CDR3 contains 13 residues.

A remark on this clonotype: Just one base apart from a much larger clone, this may be a read error. The CDR3 does not close with the conserved phenylalanine or tryptophan, likely indicating a read error. The V gene is TRBV28, the J gene TRBJ2-7; 8 nucleotides match TRBD2. The CDR3 consists of 12 residues. Germline V gives CDR1 MDHEN, CDR2 SYDVKM. The CDR3 loop is CEGGLAGYEQYL. CDR3 in DNA: TGCGAAGGGGGGCTAGCGGGCTACGAGCAGTACCTC.

This clonotype came up a few times. The rearrangement links TRBV5-4 to TRBJ1-3, with D possibly TRBD1 on 6 matching bases. Trimming removed 2 bases from V and 2 bases from J, with 11 bases in between. The CDR3 runs to 15 residues. Germline CDR1 and CDR2: SGHNT and YYREEE (reference sequence). The CDR3 DNA follows: TGTGCCAGCAGCTTACCGGGGGCCCCTGGAAACACCATATATTTT. Protein: CASSLPGAPGNTIYF.

This clonotype was recorded at least ten times. The rearrangement links TRBV7-9 to TRBJ1-4; possibly TRBD1 for D (6 bases). CDR1 is SEHNR, CDR2 FQNEAQ, per germline (reference sequence). The CDR3 has 17 amino acids. Trimming took 2 bases from V and 3 from J, leaving 16 bases between them. CDR3 region: CASSLLSTGFANEKLFF. CDR3 sequence (DNA): TGTGCCAGCAGCTTATTGAGCACAGGGTTCGCTAATGAAAAACTGTTTTTT.

This chain connects TRBV11-2 to TRBJ2-3; unclear D gene. Germline values: CDR1 SGHAT, CDR2 FQNNGV. The CDR3 contains 12 residues. V lost 6 bases, J lost 15 bases, and 19 bases lay in between. The CDR3 DNA sequence: TGTGCCAGCAGTCCGGCGCCAGATACACAATATTTT. Translated: CASSPAPDTQYF.